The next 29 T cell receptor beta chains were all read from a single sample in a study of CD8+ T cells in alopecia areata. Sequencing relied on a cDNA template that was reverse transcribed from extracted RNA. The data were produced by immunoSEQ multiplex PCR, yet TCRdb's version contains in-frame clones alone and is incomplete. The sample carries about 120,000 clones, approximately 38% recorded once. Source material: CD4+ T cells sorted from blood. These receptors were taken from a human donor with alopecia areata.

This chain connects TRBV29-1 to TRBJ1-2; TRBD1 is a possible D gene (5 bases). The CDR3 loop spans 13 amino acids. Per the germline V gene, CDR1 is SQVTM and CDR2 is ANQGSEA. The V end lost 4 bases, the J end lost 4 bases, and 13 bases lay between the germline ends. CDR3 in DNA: TGCAGCGTTGGCTCAGGGACCGGCTATGGCTACACCTTC. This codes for CSVGSGTGYGYTF.

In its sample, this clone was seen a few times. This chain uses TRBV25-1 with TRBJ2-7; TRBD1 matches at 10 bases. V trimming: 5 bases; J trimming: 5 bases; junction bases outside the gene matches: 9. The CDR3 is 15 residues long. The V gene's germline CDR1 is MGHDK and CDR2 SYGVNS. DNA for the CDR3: TGTGCCAGCAGTAATCTGGGACAGGGGAGCGACGAGCAGTACTTC. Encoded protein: CASSNLGQGSDEQYF.

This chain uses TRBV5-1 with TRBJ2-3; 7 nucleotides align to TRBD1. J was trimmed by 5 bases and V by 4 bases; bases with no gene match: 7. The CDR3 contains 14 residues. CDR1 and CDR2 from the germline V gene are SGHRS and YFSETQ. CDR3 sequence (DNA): TGCGCCAGCAGCAGCAGACAGGGCGTAGATACGCAGTATTTT. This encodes CASSSRQGVDTQYF.

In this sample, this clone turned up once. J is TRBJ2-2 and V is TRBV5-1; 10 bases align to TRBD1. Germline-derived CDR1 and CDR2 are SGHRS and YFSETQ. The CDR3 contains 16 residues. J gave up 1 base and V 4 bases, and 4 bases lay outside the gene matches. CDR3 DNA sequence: TGCGCCAGCAGCCCAGGGACAGGGGTGAACACCGGGGAGCTGTTTTTT. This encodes CASSPGTGVNTGELFF.

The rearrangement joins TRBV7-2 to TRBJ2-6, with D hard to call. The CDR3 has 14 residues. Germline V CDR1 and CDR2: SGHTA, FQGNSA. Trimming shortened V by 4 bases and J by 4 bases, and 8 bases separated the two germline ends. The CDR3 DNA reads TGTGCCAGCAGCTCCAAGCAGGGGGCCAACGTCCTGACTTTC. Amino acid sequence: CASSSKQGANVLTF.

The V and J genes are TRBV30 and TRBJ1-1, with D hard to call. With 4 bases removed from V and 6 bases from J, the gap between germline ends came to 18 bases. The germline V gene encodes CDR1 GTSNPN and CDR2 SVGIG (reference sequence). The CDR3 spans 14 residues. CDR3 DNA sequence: TGTGCCTGGAATCCGGGAAAGGTTGGCCCTGAAGCTTTCTTT. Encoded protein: CAWNPGKVGPEAFF.

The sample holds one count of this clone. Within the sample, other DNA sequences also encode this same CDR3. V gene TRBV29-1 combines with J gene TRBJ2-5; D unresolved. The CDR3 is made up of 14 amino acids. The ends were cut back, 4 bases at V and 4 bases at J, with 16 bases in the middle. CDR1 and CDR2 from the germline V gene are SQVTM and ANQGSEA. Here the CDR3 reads CSVVGSLSGETQYF. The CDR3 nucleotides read TGCAGCGTTGTGGGCAGCTTATCCGGAGAGACCCAGTACTTC.

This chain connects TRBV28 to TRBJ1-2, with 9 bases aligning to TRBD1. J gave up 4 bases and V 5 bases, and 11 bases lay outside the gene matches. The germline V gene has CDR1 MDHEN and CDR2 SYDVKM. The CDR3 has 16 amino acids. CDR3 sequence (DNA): TGTGCCAGCAGTATACTACCGGGACAGGGAAGCTATGGCTACACCTTC. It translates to CASSILPGQGSYGYTF.

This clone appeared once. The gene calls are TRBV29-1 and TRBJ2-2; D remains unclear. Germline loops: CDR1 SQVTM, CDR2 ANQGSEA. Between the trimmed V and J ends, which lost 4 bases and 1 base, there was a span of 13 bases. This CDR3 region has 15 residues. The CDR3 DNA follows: TGCAGCGTTGTCGGTCTCGGCGAGAACACCGGGGAGCTGTTTTTT. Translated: CSVVGLGENTGELFF.

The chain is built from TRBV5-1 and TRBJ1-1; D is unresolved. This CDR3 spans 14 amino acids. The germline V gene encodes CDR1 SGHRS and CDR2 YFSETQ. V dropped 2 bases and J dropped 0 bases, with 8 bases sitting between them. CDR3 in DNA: TGCGCCAGCAGCTTACCGGCGATGAACACTGAAGCTTTCTTT. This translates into CASSLPAMNTEAFF.

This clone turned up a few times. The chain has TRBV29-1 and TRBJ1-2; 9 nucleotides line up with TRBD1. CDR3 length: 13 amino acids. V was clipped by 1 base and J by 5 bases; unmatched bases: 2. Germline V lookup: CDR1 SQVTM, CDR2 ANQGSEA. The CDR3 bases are TGCAGCGTTGAAGGCGGGACAGGGTATGGCTACACCTTC. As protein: CSVEGGTGYGYTF.

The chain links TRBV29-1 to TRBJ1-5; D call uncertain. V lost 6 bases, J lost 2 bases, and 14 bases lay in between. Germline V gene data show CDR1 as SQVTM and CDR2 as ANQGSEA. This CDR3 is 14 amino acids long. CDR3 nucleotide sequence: TGCAGCGTCGTAACGGATGGGGGCAATCAGCCCCAGCATTTT. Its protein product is CSVVTDGGNQPQHF.

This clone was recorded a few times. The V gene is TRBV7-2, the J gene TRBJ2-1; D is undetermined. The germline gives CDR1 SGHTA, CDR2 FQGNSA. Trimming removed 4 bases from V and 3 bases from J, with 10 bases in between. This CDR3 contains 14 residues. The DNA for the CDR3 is TGTGCCAGCAGCTCCCGGCAGGTCTACAATGAGCAGTTCTTC. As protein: CASSSRQVYNEQFF.

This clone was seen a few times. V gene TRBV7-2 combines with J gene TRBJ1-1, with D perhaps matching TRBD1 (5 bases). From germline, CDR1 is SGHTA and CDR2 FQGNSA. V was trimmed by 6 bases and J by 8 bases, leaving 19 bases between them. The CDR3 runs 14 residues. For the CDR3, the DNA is TGTGCCAGCAGTTTTAGCCCCGGGGCCAGGGAAGCTTTCTTT. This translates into CASSFSPGAREAFF. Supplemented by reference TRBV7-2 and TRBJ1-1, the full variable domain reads GAGVSQSPSNKVTEKGKDVELRCDPISGHTALYWYRQSLGQGLEFLIYFQGNSAPDKSGLPSDRFSAERTGGSVSTLTIQRTQQEDSAVYLCASSFSPGAREAFFGQGTRLTVV.

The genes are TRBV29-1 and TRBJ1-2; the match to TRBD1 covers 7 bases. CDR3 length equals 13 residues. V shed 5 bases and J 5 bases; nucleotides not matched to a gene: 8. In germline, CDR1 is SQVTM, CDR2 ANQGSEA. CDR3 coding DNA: TGCAGCGTTAGGAAGGGGACAGCTTATGGCTACACCTTC. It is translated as CSVRKGTAYGYTF.

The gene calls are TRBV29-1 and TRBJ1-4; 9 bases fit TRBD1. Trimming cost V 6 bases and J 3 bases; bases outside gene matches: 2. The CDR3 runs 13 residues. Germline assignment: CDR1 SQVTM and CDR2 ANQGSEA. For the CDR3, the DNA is TGCAGCGTCAACAGGGGGCCTAATGAAAAACTGTTTTTT. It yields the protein CSVNRGPNEKLFF.

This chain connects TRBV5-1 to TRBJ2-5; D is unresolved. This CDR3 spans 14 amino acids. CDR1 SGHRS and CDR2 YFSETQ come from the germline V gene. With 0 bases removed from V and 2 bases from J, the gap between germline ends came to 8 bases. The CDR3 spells CASSLGVVQETQYF. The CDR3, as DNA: TGCGCCAGCAGCTTGGGAGTAGTTCAAGAGACCCAGTACTTC.

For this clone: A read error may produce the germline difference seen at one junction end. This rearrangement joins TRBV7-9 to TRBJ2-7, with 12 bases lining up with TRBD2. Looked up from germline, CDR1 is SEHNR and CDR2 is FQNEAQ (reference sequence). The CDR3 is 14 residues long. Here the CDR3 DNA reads TGTGCCAGCAGCCTAGCGGGAGGGCCCTACGAGCAGTACTTC. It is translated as CASSLAGGPYEQYF.

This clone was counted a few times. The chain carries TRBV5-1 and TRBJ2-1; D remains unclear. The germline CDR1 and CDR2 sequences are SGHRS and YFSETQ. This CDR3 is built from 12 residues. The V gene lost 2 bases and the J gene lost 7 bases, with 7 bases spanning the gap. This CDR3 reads CASSFPRNEQFF. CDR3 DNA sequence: TGCGCCAGCAGCTTTCCCCGAAATGAGCAGTTCTTC.

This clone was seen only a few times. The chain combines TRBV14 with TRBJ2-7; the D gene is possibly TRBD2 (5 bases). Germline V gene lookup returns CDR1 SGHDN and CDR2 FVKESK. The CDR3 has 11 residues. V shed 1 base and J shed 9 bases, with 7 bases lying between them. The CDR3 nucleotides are TGTGCCAGCAGCCAAGCTAGCTGGCAGTACTTC. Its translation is CASSQASWQYF.

The CDR3 coding sequence is TGTGCCTCCACCCCAGCGCCGAACACCGGGGAGCTGTTTTTT. This encodes CASTPAPNTGELFF. The chain links TRBV30 to TRBJ2-2; D is ambiguous. This CDR3 spans 14 amino acids. CDR1 is GTSNPN and CDR2 is SVGIG in the germline V gene (reference sequence). V was shortened by 7 bases and J by 0 bases, with 12 bases between the two germline ends.

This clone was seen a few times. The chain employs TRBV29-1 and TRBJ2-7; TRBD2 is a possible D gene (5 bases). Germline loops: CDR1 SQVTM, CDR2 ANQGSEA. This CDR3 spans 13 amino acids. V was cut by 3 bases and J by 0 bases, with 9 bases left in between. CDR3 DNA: TGCAGCGTTGATAGCGCTGCCTCCTACGAGCAGTACTTC. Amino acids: CSVDSAASYEQYF.

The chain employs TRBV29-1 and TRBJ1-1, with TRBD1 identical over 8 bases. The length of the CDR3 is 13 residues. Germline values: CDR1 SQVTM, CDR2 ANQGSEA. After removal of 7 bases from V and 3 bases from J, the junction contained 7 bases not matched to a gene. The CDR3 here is CSAAQGAYTEAFF. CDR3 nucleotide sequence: TGCAGCGCCGCTCAGGGGGCCTACACTGAAGCTTTCTTT.

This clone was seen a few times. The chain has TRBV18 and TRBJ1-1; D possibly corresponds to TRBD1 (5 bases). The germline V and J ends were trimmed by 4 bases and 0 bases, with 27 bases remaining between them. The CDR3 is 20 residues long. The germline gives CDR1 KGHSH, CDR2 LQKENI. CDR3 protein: CASSLLPEPTGLGVNTEAFF. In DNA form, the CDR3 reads TGTGCCAGCTCACTACTCCCTGAACCCACCGGTCTGGGGGTGAACACTGAAGCTTTCTTT.

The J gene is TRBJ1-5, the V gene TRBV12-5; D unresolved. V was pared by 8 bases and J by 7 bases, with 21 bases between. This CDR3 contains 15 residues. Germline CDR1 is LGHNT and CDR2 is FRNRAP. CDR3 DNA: TGTGCTAGTACCTGGGAGGGAGCAGCGCGGCAGCCCCAGCATTTT. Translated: CASTWEGAARQPQHF.

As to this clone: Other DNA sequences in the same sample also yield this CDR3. CDR3 loop: CASSQERIGYGYTF. Here the CDR3 DNA reads TGTGCCAGCAGCCAAGAAAGGATCGGCTATGGCTACACCTTC. The rearrangement joins TRBV14 to TRBJ1-2; D is unclear. Looked up from germline, CDR1 is SGHDN and CDR2 is FVKESK. Between the trimmed V and J ends, which lost 0 bases and 4 bases, there was a span of 9 bases. The CDR3 runs 14 residues.

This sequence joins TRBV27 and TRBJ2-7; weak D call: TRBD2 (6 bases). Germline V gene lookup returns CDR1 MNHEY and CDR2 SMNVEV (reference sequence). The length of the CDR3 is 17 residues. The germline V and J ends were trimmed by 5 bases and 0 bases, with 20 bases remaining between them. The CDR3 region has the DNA TGTGCCAGCAGTCCTCAGTTTGCGGGGTTGGCCTCCTACGAGCAGTACTTC. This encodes CASSPQFAGLASYEQYF.

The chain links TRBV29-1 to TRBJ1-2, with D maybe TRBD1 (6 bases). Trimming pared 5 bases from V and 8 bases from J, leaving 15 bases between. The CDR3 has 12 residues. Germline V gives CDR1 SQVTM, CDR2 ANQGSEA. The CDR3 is CSVLSTGRGYTF. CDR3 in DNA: TGCAGCGTTCTATCGACAGGTAGAGGCTACACCTTC.

The CDR3 loop reads CASSRPGLGPDTQYF. The CDR3 DNA reads TGCGCCAGCAGCAGACCGGGACTAGGTCCAGATACGCAGTATTTT. The V gene is TRBV5-1, the J gene TRBJ2-3; 8 positions match TRBD2. J was trimmed by 4 bases and V by 4 bases; bases with no gene match: 8. The CDR3 length is 15 residues. The germline V gene encodes CDR1 SGHRS and CDR2 YFSETQ.